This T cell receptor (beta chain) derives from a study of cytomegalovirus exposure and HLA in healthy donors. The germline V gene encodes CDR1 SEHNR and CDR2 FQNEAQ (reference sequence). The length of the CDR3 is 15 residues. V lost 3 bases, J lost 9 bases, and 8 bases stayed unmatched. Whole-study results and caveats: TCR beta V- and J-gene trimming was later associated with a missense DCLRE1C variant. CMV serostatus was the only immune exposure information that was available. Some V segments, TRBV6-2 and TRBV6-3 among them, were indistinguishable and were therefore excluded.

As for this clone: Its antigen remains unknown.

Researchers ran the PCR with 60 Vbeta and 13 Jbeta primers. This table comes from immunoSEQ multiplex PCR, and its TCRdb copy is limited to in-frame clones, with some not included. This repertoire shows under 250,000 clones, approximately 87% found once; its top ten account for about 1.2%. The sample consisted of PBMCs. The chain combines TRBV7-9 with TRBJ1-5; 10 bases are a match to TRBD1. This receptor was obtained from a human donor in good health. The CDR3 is CASSLGQGLSGPQHF. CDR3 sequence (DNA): TGTGCCAGCAGCTTGGGACAGGGGCTTTCGGGGCCCCAGCATTTT. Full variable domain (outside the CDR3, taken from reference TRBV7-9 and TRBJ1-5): DTGVSQNPRHKITKRGQNVTFRCDPISEHNRLYWYRQTLGQGPEFLTYFQNEAQLEKSRLLSDRFSAERPKGSFSTLEIQRTEQGDSAMYLCASSLGQGLSGPQHFGDGTRLSIL.